The sequence of this T cell receptor beta chain was determined in a study of blood T cell repertoires in COVID-19. V was clipped by 0 bases and J by 4 bases, with 10 bases between them. CDR1 and CDR2 from the germline V gene are LNHNV and YYDKDF (reference sequence). The CDR3 contains 15 residues. Original analysis: Cell counts per sample came from amplifying reference gene primers. Only in-frame clones appear in the TCRdb table, and some are missing; sequencing was by immunoSEQ multiplex PCR. The V and J calls and clone size are taken from that table; D and trimming were inferred from the DNA. The data contain around 700,000 clones, 70% to 90% of them seen just once; the ten biggest clones take up over 0.2%.

The TCR originated in a woman younger than 30 with acute or convalescent COVID-19. This chain links TRBV15 with TRBJ1-5; a weak D match, TRBD1 (6 bases). The sample consisted of peripheral blood. CDR3: CATSRDVQGNQPQHF. CDR3 bases: TGTGCCACCAGCAGAGATGTCCAGGGGAATCAGCCCCAGCATTTT.